The 27 T cell receptor beta chains presented below share a single source sample, sequenced in a study of shared clonotypes between healthy human individuals. The method was immunoSEQ multiplex PCR; TCRdb's version includes in-frame clones alone and lacks a portion of them. The sample gives roughly 1,000,000 clones, 78% of which show up once; roughly 0.61% is in the top ten. The sequenced material came from memory CD4+ T cells from PBMCs. Subset of the sample: CD45RA-negative fraction. The receptors here all came from a man in his late teens or twenties in good health. Some clones in this sample may be carry-over from other donors' samples.

J is TRBJ2-7 and V is TRBV28; 11 bases match TRBD2. The CDR3 spans 15 residues. Per the germline V gene, CDR1 is MDHEN and CDR2 is SYDVKM. V dropped 6 bases and J dropped 6; count of bases not matched to a gene: 10. CDR3 region: CASRSSGRALGEQYF. The CDR3 nucleotides read TGTGCCAGCAGGAGTAGCGGGAGGGCCCTCGGCGAGCAGTACTTC.

There are many counts of this clone. The chain carries TRBV4-1 and TRBJ1-2; tentative D call: TRBD1 (6 bases). V dropped 0 bases and J dropped 5 bases, with 13 bases sitting between them. Germline V gene lookup returns CDR1 MGHRA and CDR2 YSYEKL. The CDR3 contains 15 residues. Written as DNA, the CDR3 is TGCGCCAGCAGCCAAGATTCATCAGGGGTATATGGCTACACCTTC. Encoded protein: CASSQDSSGVYGYTF.

The chain carries TRBV4-1 and TRBJ1-4; D call uncertain. Germline values: CDR1 MGHRA, CDR2 YSYEKL. This CDR3 region has 17 residues. Trimming pared 1 base from V and 5 bases from J, leaving 17 bases between. CDR3 DNA sequence: TGCGCCAGCAGCCAAGGAGCATCAGTTAGGCCGAATGAAAAACTGTTTTTT. It specifies CASSQGASVRPNEKLFF.

The genes are TRBV28 and TRBJ1-5, with D perhaps TRBD1 (5 bases). The CDR3 totals 13 residues. Germline V gives CDR1 MDHEN, CDR2 SYDVKM. V dropped 3 bases and J dropped 9 bases, with 12 bases sitting between them. The CDR3 nucleotides are TGTGCCAGCAGTTTCGGGGGGGTAGGGCCCCAGCATTTT. This encodes CASSFGGVGPQHF.

The V call is TRBV10-3, the J call TRBJ2-7; D is ambiguous. CDR3 size: 12 residues. The V gene lost 2 bases and the J gene lost 7 bases, with 9 bases spanning the gap. The germline V gene has CDR1 ENHRY and CDR2 SYGVKD. CDR3: CAISEHSEEQYF. The CDR3 nucleotides read TGTGCCATCAGTGAGCACAGCGAGGAGCAGTACTTC.

CDR3 sequence: CASSSPQGVYEQFF. CDR3 nucleotide sequence: TGTGCCAGCAGTTCCCCACAGGGGGTCTATGAGCAGTTCTTC. The chain has TRBV28 and TRBJ2-1, with 8 bases identical to TRBD1. Germline CDR1 MDHEN, CDR2 SYDVKM. The V gene end was trimmed by 4 bases and the J gene end by 8 bases; junction bases not matched to a gene: 7. This CDR3 comprises 14 residues.

The chain employs TRBV7-3 and TRBJ2-6, with D maybe TRBD2 (6 bases). CDR1 is SGHTA and CDR2 is FQGTGA in the germline V gene. Trimming shortened V by 3 bases and J by 0 bases, and 6 bases separated the two germline ends. This CDR3 has 15 amino acids. CDR3 amino acids: CASSFGGSGANVLTF. The CDR3, as DNA: TGTGCCAGCAGCTTCGGGGGCTCTGGGGCCAACGTCCTGACTTTC.

On this clone: Given a much more abundant clone one base away, this may be a read error. As the CDR3 is not closed by the conserved phenylalanine or tryptophan, this likely results from a read error. This chain connects TRBV27 to TRBJ1-5; 11 positions match TRBD1. V lost 4 bases and J lost 7; bases outside the gene matches: 0. The CDR3 loop spans 13 amino acids. CDR1 and CDR2 from the germline V gene are MNHEY and SMNVEV (reference sequence). CDR3 sequence: CASSWDRGQPQHC. CDR3 in DNA: TGTGCCAGCAGTTGGGACAGGGGGCAGCCCCAGCATTGT.

The chain uses TRBV4-1 and TRBJ1-1; D is perhaps TRBD1 (6 bases). This CDR3 is 16 amino acids long. Germline CDR1 and CDR2: MGHRA and YSYEKL. The V gene lost 1 base and the J gene lost 0 bases, with 12 bases spanning the gap. The CDR3 loop is CASSQAAGHLNTEAFF. In DNA, the CDR3 is TGCGCCAGCAGCCAAGCCGCGGGACACCTGAACACTGAAGCTTTCTTT.

The chain combines TRBV7-2 with TRBJ2-7; D gene uncertain. The V end was cut by 5 bases, the J end by 2 bases, with 10 bases between. CDR1 and CDR2 from the germline V gene are SGHTA and FQGNSA. The CDR3 contains 13 residues. The CDR3: CASSPVRAYEQYF. DNA for the CDR3: TGTGCCAGCAGCCCCGTAAGAGCCTACGAGCAGTACTTC.

The rearrangement uses TRBV2 and TRBJ1-3; 7 nucleotides agree with TRBD1. J gave up 2 bases and V 6 bases, and 7 bases lay outside the gene matches. This CDR3 contains 15 residues. Germline CDR1 is SNHLY and CDR2 is FYNNEI. The DNA for the CDR3 is TGTGCCAGCAGGCGGCAGGGGGTAACTGGAAACACCATATATTTT. This encodes CASRRQGVTGNTIYF.

The V gene is TRBV5-4, the J gene TRBJ1-2, with D possibly being TRBD1 (5 bases). Trimming cost V 3 bases and J 6 bases, with 15 bases left between them. CDR3 size: 14 residues. CDR1 is SGHNT, CDR2 YYREEE, per germline (reference sequence). CDR3 sequence: CASSSGTEGHGYTF. The CDR3 coding sequence is TGTGCCAGCAGCTCGGGGACCGAGGGGCATGGCTACACCTTC.

The chain employs TRBV5-1 and TRBJ2-1, with 8 nucleotides matching TRBD2. Per germline, CDR1 SGHRS and CDR2 YFSETQ. The V segment lost 7 bases and the J segment 2 bases; nucleotides outside the gene matches: 8. This CDR3 is built from 15 residues. CDR3 nucleotide sequence: TGCGCCAGCGGACGAGCGGGAGACCCCTACAATGAGCAGTTCTTC. Translating it yields CASGRAGDPYNEQFF. Supplemented by reference TRBV5-1 and TRBJ2-1, the full variable domain reads KAGVTQTPRYLIKTRGQQVTLSCSPISGHRSVSWYQQTPGQGLQFLFEYFSETQRNKGNFPGRFSGRQFSNSRSEMNVSTLELGDSALYLCASGRAGDPYNEQFFGPGTRLTVL.

The chain joins TRBV6-5 to TRBJ2-5; 11 positions match TRBD2. Judging by the DNA end, TRBJ2-7 fits better; the J call may be wrong. The CDR3 has 15 amino acids. Germline loops: CDR1 MNHEY, CDR2 SVGAGI. The CDR3 loop is CASSPPSGRIYEQYF. The CDR3, as DNA: TGTGCCAGCAGTCCCCCTAGCGGGAGGATCTACGAGCAGTACTTC.

V is TRBV11-3 and J is TRBJ2-5; 10 nucleotides align to TRBD2. CDR1 SGHNT and CDR2 YENEEA come from the germline V gene. The V segment lost 4 bases and the J segment 4 bases; nucleotides outside the gene matches: 9. This CDR3 comprises 16 residues. The CDR3 DNA reads as TGTGCCAGCAGCTCGGGACTAGCGACGGGGAGAGAGACCCAGTACTTC. This encodes CASSSGLATGRETQYF.

This clone was counted between two and nine times. The rearrangement uses TRBV27 and TRBJ2-4; perhaps TRBD2 as D (5 bases). CDR1 and CDR2 from the germline V gene are MNHEY and SMNVEV (reference sequence). The CDR3 extends over 13 amino acids. V dropped 8 bases and J dropped 9 bases, with 17 bases sitting between them. The CDR3 DNA is TGTGCCAGCGGTACCCATCCCCGGGGCATTCAGTACTTC. This gives the protein CASGTHPRGIQYF.

The chain has TRBV28 and TRBJ1-2; TRBD1 is a possible D gene (5 bases). Germline V lookup: CDR1 MDHEN, CDR2 SYDVKM. V was pared by 8 bases and J by 4 bases, with 14 bases between. The CDR3 has 13 residues. The CDR3 DNA follows: TGTGCCAGCCGTATCGGGGGGGGCTATGGCTACACCTTC. Translation gives CASRIGGGYGYTF.

V is TRBV7-2 and J is TRBJ2-2; 11 positions match TRBD2. In germline, CDR1 is SGHTA, CDR2 FQGNSA. The CDR3 contains 16 residues. The V gene end was trimmed by 5 bases and the J gene end by 4 bases; junction bases not matched to a gene: 6. The CDR3, as DNA: TGTGCCAGCAGCGCCTCTAGCGGGAGGTTCACCGGGGAGCTGTTTTTT. It translates to CASSASSGRFTGELFF.

This clone turned up a few times. The CDR3 region has the DNA TGCAGCGCCTTAGACAAGGCGACCTACGAGCAGTACTTC. This codes for CSALDKATYEQYF. The rearrangement links TRBV29-1 to TRBJ2-7, with unresolved D. Germline CDR1 reads SQVTM; CDR2 reads ANQGSEA. V was cut by 7 bases and J by 2 bases, with 15 bases left in between. This CDR3 spans 13 amino acids.

There are a few counts of this clone. The CDR3 region has the DNA TGCGCCAGCAGCTTGGCCGAAGGGACTGCCGCCTACGAGCAGTACTTC. This sequence encodes CASSLAEGTAAYEQYF. This rearrangement joins TRBV5-1 to TRBJ2-7; a weak D match, TRBD2 (6 bases). This CDR3 spans 16 amino acids. The germline V gene encodes CDR1 SGHRS and CDR2 YFSETQ. The V end lost 0 bases, the J end lost 2 bases, and 15 bases lay between the germline ends. The full variable domain, its missing parts supplied by reference TRBV5-1 and TRBJ2-7, is KAGVTQTPRYLIKTRGQQVTLSCSPISGHRSVSWYQQTPGQGLQFLFEYFSETQRNKGNFPGRFSGRQFSNSRSEMNVSTLELGDSALYLCASSLAEGTAAYEQYFGPGTRLTVT.

The chain joins TRBV28 to TRBJ2-2, with 7 bases identical to TRBD1. V dropped 7 bases and J dropped 0; count of bases not matched to a gene: 8. The CDR3 has 16 amino acids. Germline V CDR1 and CDR2: MDHEN, SYDVKM. The CDR3 DNA reads as TGTGCCAGCACCCCGTGGGGACAGTCGAACACCGGGGAGCTGTTTTTT. The encoded protein is CASTPWGQSNTGELFF.

The chain couples TRBV30 to TRBJ1-2, with D unresolved. The CDR3 totals 15 residues. CDR1 is GTSNPN and CDR2 is SVGIG in the germline V gene (reference sequence). The ends were cut back, 1 base at V and 5 bases at J, with 17 bases in the middle. In DNA form, the CDR3 reads TGTGCCTGGAGTGCCTATCCGTCCGCGACTTATGGCTACACCTTC. Protein product: CAWSAYPSATYGYTF. The full variable domain, with the rest looked up from reference TRBV30 and TRBJ1-2, is SQTIHQWPATLVQPVGSPLSLECTVEGTSNPNLYWYRQAAGRGLQLLFYSVGIGQISSEVPQNLSASRPQDRQFILSSKKLLLSDSGFYLCAWSAYPSATYGYTFGSGTRLTVV.

V is TRBV9 and J is TRBJ2-1; D not certain. The CDR3 is 14 residues long. The germline V gene has CDR1 SGDLS and CDR2 YYNGEE. The V end was cut by 0 bases, the J end by 8 bases, with 12 bases between. CDR3 coding DNA: TGTGCCAGCAGCGTAGCGGAAGGGTGGCATGAGCAGTTCTTC. Translated, it gives CASSVAEGWHEQFF.

This chain links TRBV28 with TRBJ2-2; D may be TRBD1 (5 bases). CDR3 length: 16 residues. V lost 6 bases and J 2 bases, leaving 16 bases between the germline ends. Per the germline V gene, CDR1 is MDHEN and CDR2 is SYDVKM. The CDR3, as DNA: TGTGCCAGCAGCCCGGGTGGGGCTACCAACACCGGGGAGCTGTTTTTT. As protein: CASSPGGATNTGELFF.

The rearrangement links TRBV28 to TRBJ2-5; TRBD1 is a possible D gene (6 bases). The V and J ends lost 7 bases and 7 bases respectively, with 16 bases between them. This CDR3 has 13 amino acids. Germline-derived CDR1 and CDR2 are MDHEN and SYDVKM. CDR3 nucleotides: TGTGCCAGCAATATACAGGGCCGGGGGACCCAGTACTTC. This translates into CASNIQGRGTQYF. The whole variable domain, remainder taken from reference TRBV28 and TRBJ2-5, is DVKVTQSSRYLVKRTGEKVFLECVQDMDHENMFWYRQDPGLGLRLIYFSYDVKMKEKGDIPEGYSVSREKKERFSLILESASTNQTSMYLCASNIQGRGTQYFGPGTRLLVL.

The chain is built from TRBV2 and TRBJ1-1; D possibly corresponds to TRBD1 (5 bases). Trimming shortened V by 10 bases and J by 3 bases, and 18 bases separated the two germline ends. CDR3 length: 14 residues. From germline, CDR1 is SNHLY and CDR2 FYNNEI. For the CDR3, the DNA is TGTGCCACCTCCGGCCCAGGGCAGGACACTGAAGCTTTCTTT. Amino acids: CATSGPGQDTEAFF. Variable domain in full (rest from reference TRBV2 and TRBJ1-1): EPEVTQTPSHQVTQMGQEVILRCVPISNHLYFYWYRQILGQKVEFLVSFYNNEISEKSEIFDDQFSVERPDGSNFTLKIRSTKLEDSAMYFCATSGPGQDTEAFFGQGTRLTVV.

About this clone itself: A much bigger clone sits one base away, suggesting this may be a read error. Additional DNA sequences in this sample encode the identical CDR3. This chain links TRBV28 with TRBJ2-2; no clear D. Looked up from germline, CDR1 is MDHEN and CDR2 is SYDVKM. The CDR3 totals 12 residues. V was trimmed by 2 bases and J by 5 bases, leaving 3 bases between them. The CDR3 bases are TGTGCCAGCAGTTTAGGGACCGGGGAGCTGTTTTTT. Translating it yields CASSLGTGELFF.